The subject of this entry is one TCR beta chain. This sample is part of a study of blood T cell repertoires in COVID-19. Produced via immunoSEQ multiplex PCR; TCRdb's table is partial and in-frame only. Counted here are roughly 250,000 clones, about 87% occurring once; the ten biggest clones make up about 3%. The CDR3 is 14 amino acids. V trimming: 5 bases; J trimming: 3 bases; junction bases outside the gene matches: 7. Germline lookup yields CDR1 SNHLY and CDR2 FYNNEI. The study recruited people aged roughly 18 to 100 years across some 23 US areas. Cohort 3 donors were reported recovered after two negative PCRs, clearance, or symptom resolution.

The receptor comes from a woman aged 45-59 years who had recovered from COVID-19. The chain is built from TRBV2 and TRBJ2-7, with TRBD1 matching 7 bases. Sample: PBMCs or T cells enriched from blood (not recorded which). CDR3 amino acids: CASSSQGVVYEQYF. CDR3 DNA sequence: TGTGCCAGCAGTAGCCAGGGGGTGGTCTACGAGCAGTACTTC. Complete variable domain (other parts from reference TRBV2 and TRBJ2-7): EPEVTQTPSHQVTQMGQEVILRCVPISNHLYFYWYRQILGQKVEFLVSFYNNEISEKSEIFDDQFSVERPDGSNFTLKIRSTKLEDSAMYFCASSSQGVVYEQYFGPGTRLTVT.